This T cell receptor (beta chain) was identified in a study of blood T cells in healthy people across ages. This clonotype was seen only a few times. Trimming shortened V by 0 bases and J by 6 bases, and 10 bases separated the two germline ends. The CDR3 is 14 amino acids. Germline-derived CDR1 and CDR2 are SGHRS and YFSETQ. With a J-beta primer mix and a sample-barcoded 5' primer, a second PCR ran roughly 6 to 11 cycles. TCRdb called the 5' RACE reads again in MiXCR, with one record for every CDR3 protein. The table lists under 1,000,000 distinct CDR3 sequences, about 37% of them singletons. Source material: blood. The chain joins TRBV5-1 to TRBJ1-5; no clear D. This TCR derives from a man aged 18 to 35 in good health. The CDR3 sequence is CASSLEGFGQPQHF. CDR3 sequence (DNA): TGCGCCAGCAGCTTGGAAGGGTTTGGTCAGCCCCAGCATTTT.